This T cell receptor (beta chain) stems from a study of cytomegalovirus exposure and HLA in healthy donors. This clone was seen only once. As yet, its antigen is unknown. Study-level findings and limits: An assumption of roughly uniform sequencing depth across donors underlay the presence/absence analyses. In a later analysis, approximately 15,000 TCR beta sequences were associated with HLA alleles at 0.05 false discovery rate. The availability of immune exposure information extended only to CMV serostatus.

With 0 bases removed from V and 2 bases from J, the gap between germline ends came to 14 bases. The germline CDR1 and CDR2 sequences are SGHVS and FNYEAQ. The CDR3 runs to 17 residues. The PCR employed 60 Vbeta primers together with 13 Jbeta primers. The method was immunoSEQ multiplex PCR; TCRdb's version includes in-frame clones alone and lacks a portion of them. The table shows approximately 97,000 clones, with over 80% occurring only once. This clonotype originated in a man in his forties or fifties in good health and CMV-seronegative. Source material: PBMCs. The chain joins TRBV7-6 to TRBJ1-5, with D possibly being TRBD1 (5 bases). The CDR3 DNA follows: TGTGCCAGCAGCTTAGCAACAGGTCCCTATGGCAATCAGCCCCAGCATTTT. This codes for CASSLATGPYGNQPQHF.